A selection of T cell receptor beta chains follows, all from one sample in a study of OX40 agonist ivuxolimab in advanced cancers. Sequencing used immunoSEQ multiplex PCR; TCRdb keeps in-frame clones, though not all of them. The repertoire holds tens of thousands of clones, with about 80% as singletons. Sample: CD4+ or CD8+ T cells sorted from blood, taken in a trial of the OX40 agonist ivuxolimab. Every receptor here comes from an adult with an advanced solid tumor such as melanoma, head and neck, liver or kidney cancer. The CDR3 runs from the conserved cysteine through the conserved F or W.

V: TRBV27; J: NA; CDR3: CASRETGAYEQYF
V: TRBV6-6; J: TRBJ1-1; CDR3: CAITWTGTNTEAFF
V: TRBV9; J: TRBJ1-2; CDR3: CASSAGTWDARGYTF
V: TRBV28; J: TRBJ2-2; CDR3: CASSLGRVNTGELFF
V: TRBV7-9; J: TRBJ1-1; CDR3: CASSLLGQGFTEAFF
V: TRBV5-8; J: TRBJ1-5; CDR3: CASSPRAANQPQHF
V: TRBV11-2; J: TRBJ2-3; CDR3: CASSFPGIYDTQYF
V: TRBV27; J: TRBJ2-7; CDR3: CASSPYGVGYEQYF
V: TRBV7-2; J: TRBJ2-1; CDR3: CASSLRGEGGTKSDEQFF
V: TRBV5-6; J: TRBJ1-6; CDR3: CASSFGVSPLHF
V: TRBV29-1; J: TRBJ2-7; CDR3: CSVETSNSYEQYF
V: TRBV7-9; J: TRBJ2-1; CDR3: CASSLGYNEQFF
V: TRBV11-2; J: TRBJ2-5; CDR3: CASSFSGETQYF
V: TRBV7-9; J: TRBJ2-5; CDR3: CASSLGSREGGLKTQYF
V: TRBV2; J: TRBJ2-1; CDR3: CASKGNEQFF
V: TRBV30; J: TRBJ2-1; CDR3: CAWSNGRGGIEQFF
V: TRBV28; J: TRBJ2-7; CDR3: CASSLGGRPYEQYF